This is a list of T cell receptor beta chains from one sample in a study of blood T cells in healthy people across ages. TCRdb processed the 5' RACE reads anew with MiXCR; each CDR3 protein has one entry. The sample carries about 580,000 distinct CDR3 sequences, 40% to 50% recorded once. Material for sequencing was blood. The receptors stem from a man of 80 years or more in good health. The CDR3 runs from the conserved cysteine through the conserved F or W. The D gene is left open where the match is weak. Clone sizes are given selectively: once, few, many, or a class where the clone is expanded.

d_gene,v_gene,abundance,j_gene,len,CDR3aa,CDR3nt
-,TRBV9,once,TRBJ2-1,14,CASSPGETYNEQFF,TGTGCCAGCAGCCCCGGGGAGACCTACAATGAGCAGTTCTTC
TRBD1,TRBV10-1,few,TRBJ2-1,15,CASSAGQGTIDEQFF,TGCGCCAGCAGCGCGGGACAGGGGACAATTGATGAGCAGTTCTTC
TRBD2,TRBV20-1,-,TRBJ2-7,13,CSGKGLAAYEQYF,TGCAGTGGGAAGGGACTAGCTGCCTACGAGCAGTACTTC
-,TRBV6-6,many,TRBJ1-4,15,CASSYFPRGDEKLFF,TGTGCCAGCAGTTACTTCCCCAGGGGAGATGAAAAACTGTTTTTT
TRBD1,TRBV5-1,-,TRBJ2-5,15,CASGPGDRVTQTQYF,TGCGCCAGCGGACCCGGTGACAGGGTCACACAGACCCAGTACTTC
TRBD1,TRBV12-3/TRBV12-4,-,TRBJ2-5,14,CASSYRDRVETQYF,TGTGCCAGCAGCTACCGGGACAGGGTAGAGACCCAGTACTTC
TRBD1,TRBV29-1,-,TRBJ1-1,12,CSVLPGQAEAFF,TGCAGCGTTCTTCCGGGACAGGCTGAAGCTTTCTTT
TRBD1,TRBV9,-,TRBJ1-1,14,CASSTLTGYAEAFF,TGTGCCAGCAGCACCCTGACAGGGTACGCTGAAGCTTTCTTT
TRBD1,TRBV7-2,-,TRBJ2-7,16,CASSQSLGTGFREQYF,TGTGCCAGCAGTCAAAGTCTTGGGACAGGGTTCCGCGAGCAGTACTTC
-,TRBV6-6,few,TRBJ1-4,14,CASSGPDMYEKLFF,TGTGCCAGCAGTGGGCCGGACATGTACGAAAAACTGTTTTTT
-,TRBV14,-,TRBJ2-7,16,CASSQGPSQGSYEQYF,TGTGCCAGCAGCCAAGGTCCATCTCAGGGATCCTACGAGCAGTACTTC
-,TRBV7-9,few,TRBJ2-6,18,CASSLGRRRLSGANVLTF,TGTGCCAGCAGCTTAGGTAGGAGGCGGTTGTCTGGGGCCAACGTCCTGACTTTC
-,TRBV12-3/TRBV12-4,few,TRBJ2-5,14,CASSLSEGVETQYF,TGTGCCAGCAGTTTGTCCGAGGGGGTTGAGACCCAGTACTTC
TRBD2,TRBV5-1,-,TRBJ2-7,15,CASSFSGRFDNEQYF,TGCGCCAGCAGCTTTAGCGGGAGATTCGACAATGAGCAGTACTTC
TRBD2,TRBV11-1,-,TRBJ2-7,17,CASSSWGSGTSSYEQYF,TGTGCCAGCAGCTCATGGGGTAGCGGGACCTCTTCCTACGAGCAGTACTTC
TRBD2,TRBV29-1,-,TRBJ2-3,15,CSVALLAGGTDTQYF,TGCAGCGTTGCTTTACTAGCGGGAGGGACAGATACGCAGTATTTT
-,TRBV10-3,once,TRBJ2-1,14,CAISEGDSYNEQFF,TGTGCCATCAGTGAGGGGGACTCCTACAATGAGCAGTTCTTC
TRBD1,TRBV6-5,-,TRBJ2-7,15,CASSYSGTGYNEQYF,TGTGCCAGCAGTTACTCTGGGACAGGGTATAACGAGCAGTACTTC
TRBD2,TRBV7-2,-,TRBJ2-1,14,CASSLWTSVHEQFF,TGTGCCAGCAGCTTATGGACTAGCGTCCATGAGCAGTTCTTC
TRBD2,TRBV5-1,-,TRBJ2-7,14,CASRTTSGKHEQYF,TGCGCCAGCAGGACCACTAGCGGGAAACACGAGCAGTACTTC
-,TRBV3-1,few,TRBJ1-2,14,CASSQDYTDYGYTF,TGTGCCAGCAGCCAAGATTACACAGACTATGGCTACACCTTC
-,TRBV7-2,-,TRBJ1-4,14,CASSLRMGDQKLFF,TGTGCCAGCAGCTTACGGATGGGGGATCAAAAACTGTTTTTT
-,TRBV6-2/TRBV6-3,-,TRBJ2-1,14,CASSYPQWEFEQFF,TGTGCCAGCAGTTACCCCCAGTGGGAGTTTGAGCAGTTCTTC
-,TRBV3-1,-,TRBJ2-1,12,CASSWTPGEQFF,TGTGCCAGCAGCTGGACCCCTGGTGAGCAGTTCTTC
TRBD1,TRBV7-9,-,TRBJ1-6,16,CASSPAGTGGASPLHF,TGTGCCAGCAGCCCCGCGGGGACAGGGGGCGCATCACCCCTCCACTTT
TRBD2,TRBV7-2,few,TRBJ2-1,15,CASSLVASGGDEQFF,TGTGCCAGCAGCTTAGTTGCTAGCGGGGGCGATGAGCAGTTCTTC
TRBD1,TRBV20-1,-,TRBJ1-1,16,CSARDPRQGTNTETFF,TGCAGTGCTAGGGACCCTCGACAGGGAACGAACACTGAAACTTTCTTT
-,TRBV7-9,many,TRBJ2-6,15,CASSLRGSGANVLTF,TGTGCCAGCAGCTTGAGGGGTTCTGGGGCCAACGTCCTGACTTTC
-,TRBV7-2,-,TRBJ1-4,15,CASSLTGRSDEKLFF,TGTGCCAGCAGCCTAACAGGGAGAAGTGACGAAAAACTGTTTTTT
TRBD1,TRBV10-3,-,TRBJ2-7,16,CAISDLGQGKGYEQYF,TGTGCCATCAGTGACCTGGGACAGGGGAAAGGTTACGAGCAGTACTTC
-,TRBV2,-,TRBJ2-7,14,CASSEWQGAHEQYF,TGTGCCAGCAGTGAATGGCAAGGGGCCCACGAGCAGTACTTC
-,TRBV2,-,TRBJ1-6,15,CASSATGTRGSPLHF,TGTGCCAGCAGCGCCACCGGGACCAGGGGCTCACCCCTCCACTTT
-,TRBV7-2,-,TRBJ2-3,13,CASHRARADTQYF,TGTGCCAGCCACAGGGCACGCGCAGATACGCAGTATTTT
TRBD2,TRBV6-6,-,TRBJ2-3,15,CASRQSGANTDTQYF,TGTGCCAGCAGACAAAGCGGGGCAAACACAGATACGCAGTATTTT
-,TRBV7-6,-,TRBJ1-4,14,CASSLVGGGEKLFF,TGTGCCAGCAGCTTAGTCGGGGGCGGGGAAAAACTGTTTTTT
-,TRBV29-1,few,TRBJ2-5,13,CSVLVGRQETQYF,TGCAGCGTTCTTGTGGGACGGCAAGAGACCCAGTACTTC
TRBD1,TRBV5-5,-,TRBJ2-6,18,CASSNRQGAGSGANVLTF,TGTGCCAGCAGCAACAGACAGGGCGCCGGGTCTGGGGCCAACGTCCTGACTTTC
TRBD1,TRBV7-2,many,TRBJ1-2,16,CASSLGARDRDYGYTF,TGTGCCAGCAGCTTAGGCGCCCGGGACAGGGACTATGGCTACACCTTC
-,TRBV27,few,TRBJ1-1,15,CASSLRSGMNTEAFF,TGTGCCAGCAGTTTACGGTCAGGCATGAACACTGAAGCTTTCTTT
TRBD2,TRBV6-2/TRBV6-3,-,TRBJ2-1,18,CASSYSRVGLAPGNEQFF,TGTGCCAGCAGTTACTCAAGGGTTGGACTAGCTCCTGGGAATGAGCAGTTCTTC
-,TRBV12-3/TRBV12-4,few,TRBJ2-4,12,CASSLPAGIQYF,TGTGCCAGCAGTTTACCCGCTGGCATTCAGTACTTC
TRBD1,TRBV7-2,-,TRBJ2-5,15,CASSQQTGVMETQYF,TGTGCCAGCAGCCAGCAGACAGGGGTGATGGAGACCCAGTACTTC
-,TRBV7-9,few,TRBJ2-7,12,CASRDGPYEQYF,TGTGCCAGCCGGGACGGACCCTACGAGCAGTACTTC
TRBD1,TRBV29-1,many,TRBJ2-3,15,CSVFLAGTAPDTQYF,TGCAGCGTTTTCCTAGCCGGGACAGCACCAGATACGCAGTATTTT
-,TRBV6-6,-,TRBJ2-2,12,CASETGTGELFF,TGTGCCAGCGAGACCGGGACAGGGGAGCTGTTTTTT
TRBD1,TRBV9,few,TRBJ2-3,17,CASSRIAGTGDTDTQYF,TGTGCCAGCAGTCGGATAGCCGGGACAGGGGACACAGATACGCAGTATTTT
-,TRBV6-5,few,TRBJ1-4,14,CASSYSGTNEKLFF,TGTGCCAGCAGTTACTCCGGAACTAATGAAAAACTGTTTTTT
-,TRBV11-2,-,TRBJ2-5,13,CASSSGLLPEQYF,TGTGCCAGCAGCTCGGGACTCCTCCCTGAGCAGTACTTC
TRBD2,TRBV28,-,TRBJ2-1,14,CASSFYGRYNEQFF,TGTGCCAGCAGTTTTTACGGGAGGTACAATGAGCAGTTCTTC
-,TRBV29-1,many,TRBJ2-5,17,CSVVPLDRDPVLETQYF,TGCAGCGTGGTTCCCCTGGACCGGGACCCTGTCCTTGAGACCCAGTACTTC
-,TRBV4-3,-,TRBJ1-2,15,CASSRSASYIYGYTF,TGCGCCAGCAGCCGCAGCGCATCCTACATCTATGGCTACACCTTC
TRBD1,TRBV7-2,-,TRBJ1-2,14,CACSLGQGARGYTF,TGTGCCTGCAGCTTAGGACAGGGGGCGCGAGGCTACACCTTC
-,TRBV7-9,-,TRBJ2-2,12,CASKSRSGELFF,TGTGCCAGCAAGTCCAGGTCCGGGGAGCTGTTTTTT
TRBD2,TRBV6-6,few,TRBJ2-7,15,CASRVASGESYEQYF,TGTGCCAGCAGGGTAGCTAGCGGGGAGTCCTACGAGCAGTACTTC
-,TRBV20-1,-,TRBJ2-1,15,CSARGVASEYNEQFF,TGCAGTGCTAGGGGGGTAGCTAGCGAGTACAATGAGCAGTTCTTC